Listed here are 9 T cell receptor beta chains from one sample, sequenced in a study of cytomegalovirus exposure and HLA in healthy donors. PCR used 60 Vbeta primers and 13 Jbeta primers. Method: immunoSEQ multiplex PCR; TCRdb's copy keeps in-frame clones and lacks some. The table lists about 200,000 clones, more than 75% of them singletons, with 2.7% in the top ten. The sequenced sample consisted of PBMCs. The source of these receptors is a woman aged 40 to 50 in good health and CMV-seronegative.

The V gene is TRBV19, the J gene TRBJ2-2; 8 bases line up with TRBD2. This CDR3 has 15 residues. Germline values: CDR1 LNHDA, CDR2 SQIVND (reference sequence). Unmatched junction bases numbered 9, after V lost 3 bases and J lost 9 bases. CDR3 bases: TGTGCCAGTAGTATTCCGGGAGGGCCCGCCCGGGAGCTGTTTTTT. Its translation is CASSIPGGPARELFF.

This chain uses TRBV5-1 with TRBJ1-1; D not resolved. Per germline, CDR1 SGHRS and CDR2 YFSETQ. V was clipped by 0 bases and J by 1 base, with 10 bases between them. CDR3 length: 15 residues. The CDR3 here is CASSLASGGNTEAFF. In DNA form, the CDR3 reads TGCGCCAGCAGCTTGGCGTCAGGAGGGAACACTGAAGCTTTCTTT.

This clone was seen a few times. The chain is built from TRBV19 and TRBJ2-7, with 11 bases fitting TRBD2. The CDR3 runs 15 residues. The V segment lost 6 bases and the J segment 4 bases; nucleotides outside the gene matches: 8. Germline V lookup: CDR1 LNHDA, CDR2 SQIVND (reference sequence). DNA of the CDR3: TGTGCCAGTAGGCCTACCGGGACTAGCGGATACGAGCAGTACTTC. Its protein is CASRPTGTSGYEQYF.

The chain employs TRBV5-4 and TRBJ2-5, with TRBD1 matching 12 bases. The CDR3 has 14 residues. J gave up 4 bases and V 4 bases, and 2 bases lay outside the gene matches. Germline values: CDR1 SGHNT, CDR2 YYREEE (reference sequence). The chain's CDR3 is CASSGGQGAETQYF. CDR3 DNA: TGTGCCAGCAGCGGGGGACAGGGGGCAGAGACCCAGTACTTC. Combining the CDR3 with reference TRBV5-4 and TRBJ2-5 gives the whole variable domain ETGVTQSPTHLIKTRGQQVTLRCSSQSGHNTVSWYQQALGQGPQFIFQYYREEENGRGNFPPRFSGLQFPNYSSELNVNALELDDSALYLCASSGGQGAETQYFGPGTRLLVL.

V is TRBV2 and J is TRBJ2-1, with 11 bases matching TRBD2. Germline assignment: CDR1 SNHLY and CDR2 FYNNEI. This CDR3 spans 15 amino acids. V lost 5 bases to trimming and J lost 9 bases; unmatched junction nucleotides: 9. CDR3 protein: CASSSLAGARGEQFF. For the CDR3, the DNA is TGTGCCAGCAGTTCACTAGCGGGAGCGCGAGGTGAGCAGTTCTTC.

This clone was detected once. The chain employs TRBV2 and TRBJ2-6, with 7 positions matching TRBD2. CDR3 length equals 16 residues. Germline CDR1 SNHLY, CDR2 FYNNEI. Germline trimming cut 7 bases from V and 2 bases from J; bases unmatched to any gene: 8. The CDR3 protein is CASTREGDAGANVLTF. CDR3 coding DNA: TGTGCCAGCACGAGGGAGGGAGATGCTGGGGCCAACGTCCTGACTTTC. Using reference TRBV2 and TRBJ2-6 for the parts outside the CDR3, the full variable domain is EPEVTQTPSHQVTQMGQEVILRCVPISNHLYFYWYRQILGQKVEFLVSFYNNEISEKSEIFDDQFSVERPDGSNFTLKIRSTKLEDSAMYFCASTREGDAGANVLTFGAGSRLTVL.

As regards this clone: Other DNA sequences of this sample code for an identical CDR3. V usage is TRBV7-9 and J usage is TRBJ2-1; a weak D match, TRBD1 (5 bases). Trimming pared 6 bases from V and 0 bases from J, leaving 12 bases between. The CDR3 has 15 amino acids. Germline CDR1 is SEHNR and CDR2 is FQNEAQ (reference sequence). CDR3 in DNA: TGTGCCAGCAGTCCTGGACACAGCTCCTACAATGAGCAGTTCTTC. Translating it yields CASSPGHSSYNEQFF.

The J gene is TRBJ2-1, the V gene TRBV5-4; 11 nucleotides line up with TRBD2. The J segment lost 4 bases and the V segment lost 0 bases, leaving 3 bases of the junction unmatched. The germline gives CDR1 SGHNT, CDR2 YYREEE (reference sequence). The CDR3 is made up of 16 amino acids. The CDR3 coding sequence is TGTGCCAGCAGCTTGGAGCCTAGCGGGGGGTACAATGAGCAGTTCTTC. Translation gives CASSLEPSGGYNEQFF.

This chain links TRBV19 with TRBJ1-4; D is possibly TRBD1 (6 bases). Germline V gives CDR1 LNHDA, CDR2 SQIVND (reference sequence). V was shortened by 4 bases and J by 0 bases, with 15 bases between the two germline ends. The length of the CDR3 is 17 residues. Here the CDR3 reads CASSTIQGFSTNEKLFF. CDR3 DNA sequence: TGTGCCAGTAGTACAATACAGGGCTTTTCAACTAATGAAAAACTGTTTTTT. The variable domain in full, completed from reference TRBV19 and TRBJ1-4, reads DGGITQSPKYLFRKEGQNVTLSCEQNLNHDAMYWYRQDPGQGLRLIYYSQIVNDFQKGDIAEGYSVSREKKESFPLTVTSAQKNPTAFYLCASSTIQGFSTNEKLFFGSGTQLSVL.